These 28 T cell receptor beta chains came from one sample sequenced in a study of shared clonotypes between healthy human individuals. TCRdb's table, derived via immunoSEQ multiplex PCR, lists solely in-frame clones and lacks some. The repertoire holds 450,000 to 500,000 clones, with roughly 78% as singletons. Sequenced input: PBMCs. All receptors come from a woman aged 40 to 49 in good health. Some clones in this sample may be carry-over from other donors' samples.

This clone was recorded once. J is TRBJ1-1 and V is TRBV6-5; D is unclear. This CDR3 region has 13 residues. V lost 6 bases and J 3 bases, leaving 11 bases between the germline ends. Germline V gene data show CDR1 as MNHEY and CDR2 as SVGAGI. The CDR3 loop is CASSQEIYTEAFF. CDR3 DNA sequence: TGTGCCAGCAGCCAGGAAATTTACACTGAAGCTTTCTTT.

The J gene is TRBJ2-5, the V gene TRBV7-2; possible D gene TRBD2, 5 bases. Looked up from germline, CDR1 is SGHTA and CDR2 is FQGNSA. V shed 1 base and J shed 9 bases, with 12 bases lying between them. The CDR3 has 13 amino acids. The CDR3 is CASSLENPRAQYF. CDR3 DNA sequence: TGTGCCAGCAGCTTAGAAAACCCGCGGGCCCAGTACTTC.

This clone was observed a few times. V is TRBV5-4 and J is TRBJ2-2; 7 bases match TRBD1. The length of the CDR3 is 18 residues. Trimming took 0 bases from V and 3 from J; bases not matched to a gene: 11. The germline CDR1 and CDR2 sequences are SGHNT and YYREEE (reference sequence). CDR3 loop: CASSLGNQGDRHTGELFF. DNA for the CDR3: TGTGCCAGCAGCTTGGGCAATCAGGGGGATCGCCACACCGGGGAGCTGTTTTTT.

The chain recombines TRBV18 with TRBJ1-5; D remains ambiguous. The CDR3 sequence is 11 residues long. Between the trimmed V and J ends, which lost 5 bases and 9 bases, there was a span of 8 bases. Per germline, CDR1 KGHSH and CDR2 LQKENI. The CDR3 sequence is CASSASGPQHF. CDR3 in DNA: TGTGCCAGCTCAGCCTCCGGGCCCCAGCATTTT.

Points on this clone: A far larger clone is one nucleotide away, so this likely arose from a read error. The gene calls are TRBV6-1 and TRBJ2-2; either TRBD1 or TRBD2 may fit D (6 bases each). Germline V gene lookup returns CDR1 MNHNS and CDR2 SASEGT. This CDR3 is 15 amino acids long. Trimming cost V 7 bases and J 4 bases, with 16 bases left between them. CDR3 sequence reads: CASTPGDTRTGELFF. The CDR3 DNA reads as TGTGCCAGCACCCCGGGGGACACTCGCACCGGGGAGCTGTTTTTT.

The J gene is TRBJ2-7, the V gene TRBV7-3; 9 bases fit TRBD1. This CDR3 has 15 residues. V trimming: 1 base; J trimming: 1 base; junction bases outside the gene matches: 2. The germline V gene has CDR1 SGHTA and CDR2 FQGTGA. This CDR3 reads CASSLMGQGSYEQYF. CDR3 DNA sequence: TGTGCCAGCAGCTTAATGGGACAGGGATCCTACGAGCAGTACTTC.

The chain uses TRBV5-6 and TRBJ2-3; possibly TRBD1 for D (6 bases). Germline V gene lookup returns CDR1 SGHDT and CDR2 YYEEEE. With 4 bases removed from V and 12 bases from J, the gap between germline ends came to 21 bases. The CDR3 length is 14 residues. CDR3 residues: CASSVPLQQGSQYF. The CDR3 DNA is TGTGCCAGCAGCGTGCCCCTCCAACAGGGATCACAGTATTTT.

J is TRBJ2-3 and V is TRBV15; possible D gene TRBD2, 6 bases. Trimming took off 9 bases at V and 0 bases at J, with 16 bases between the two ends. Looked up from germline, CDR1 is LNHNV and CDR2 is YYDKDF (reference sequence). CDR3 length equals 15 residues. The CDR3 spells CATRRGVTSTDTQYF. The DNA of the CDR3 is TGTGCCACAAGGAGGGGAGTAACTAGCACAGATACGCAGTATTTT. The full variable domain, its missing parts supplied by reference TRBV15 and TRBJ2-3, is DAMVIQNPRYQVTQFGKPVTLSCSQTLNHNVMYWYQQKSSQAPKLLFHYYDKDFNNEADTPDNFQSRRPNTSFCFLDIRSPGLGDTAMYLCATRRGVTSTDTQYFGPGTRLTVL.

The chain has TRBV7-3 and TRBJ2-2; D is undetermined. Trimming removed 0 bases at V and 0 bases at J, with 5 bases between. Germline CDR1 SGHTA, CDR2 FQGTGA. CDR3 size: 15 residues. CDR3 nucleotide sequence: TGTGCCAGCAGCTTAACGGGATCGAACACCGGGGAGCTGTTTTTT. This sequence encodes CASSLTGSNTGELFF.

Points on this clone: A much larger clone differs from this one at a single base, so this may be a read error. V and J are TRBV27 and TRBJ2-7; 10 bases map to TRBD2. The V and J ends lost 4 bases and 0 bases, in that order; junction bases with no gene match: 0. Germline CDR1 reads MNHEY; CDR2 reads SMNVEV (reference sequence). There are 14 residues in the CDR3. For the CDR3, the DNA is TGTGCCAGCAGTTGGACTAGCGGCTCCTACGAGCAGTACTTC. As protein: CASSWTSGSYEQYF.

This sequence joins TRBV30 and TRBJ2-2; D unclear. The germline V and J ends were trimmed by 0 bases and 6 bases, with 5 bases remaining between them. This CDR3 spans 12 amino acids. Germline V gene sequence: CDR1 GTSNPN, CDR2 SVGIG (reference sequence). The CDR3 is CAWSVRSGELFF. The DNA for the CDR3 is TGTGCCTGGAGTGTAAGGTCCGGGGAGCTGTTTTTT. Supplemented by reference TRBV30 and TRBJ2-2, the full variable domain reads SQTIHQWPATLVQPVGSPLSLECTVEGTSNPNLYWYRQAAGRGLQLLFYSVGIGQISSEVPQNLSASRPQDRQFILSSKKLLLSDSGFYLCAWSVRSGELFFGEGSRLTVL.

This clone occurred once. The V and J genes are TRBV19 and TRBJ2-5; 9 bases map to TRBD2. CDR1 LNHDA and CDR2 SQIVND come from the germline V gene (reference sequence). The CDR3 is 14 amino acids. The V and J ends lost 6 bases and 4 bases, in that order; junction bases with no gene match: 6. In nucleotides, the CDR3 is TGTGCCAGTAGATGGCTAGCGGGATCAGAGACCCAGTACTTC. The encoded protein is CASRWLAGSETQYF.

In regard to this clone: The same CDR3 arises from other DNA sequences in this sample as well. This chain uses TRBV5-4 with TRBJ2-5; TRBD1 matches 7 bases. The CDR3 has 14 residues. The V gene end was trimmed by 2 bases and the J gene end by 1 base; junction bases not matched to a gene: 2. Germline lookup yields CDR1 SGHNT and CDR2 YYREEE (reference sequence). The CDR3 bases are TGTGCCAGCAGCTTAAGGGACAGCCAAGAGACCCAGTACTTC. This gives the protein CASSLRDSQETQYF.

The rearrangement links TRBV10-1 to TRBJ1-1; D perhaps matches TRBD1 (6 bases). This CDR3 spans 16 amino acids. With 2 bases removed from V and 0 bases from J, the gap between germline ends came to 13 bases. The germline CDR1 and CDR2 sequences are WNHNN and SYGVQD (reference sequence). CDR3 region: CASSERTVALNTEAFF. The CDR3 DNA sequence: TGCGCCAGCAGTGAGCGGACAGTCGCTTTGAACACTGAAGCTTTCTTT.

This clone has just a few counts. The V gene is TRBV29-1, the J gene TRBJ2-7, with D perhaps matching TRBD2 (5 bases). The CDR3 covers 14 residues. V lost 6 bases to trimming and J lost 1 base, with 16 bases between them. Germline assignment: CDR1 SQVTM and CDR2 ANQGSEA. CDR3 bases: TGCAGCGTGGGCCAGCGGTCCCTTTCCTACGAGCAGTACTTC. It is translated as CSVGQRSLSYEQYF.

This clone was counted between two and nine times. CDR3 sequence: CSVEGLGYGYTF. Here the CDR3 DNA reads TGCAGCGTTGAAGGTCTAGGATATGGCTACACCTTC. The genes are TRBV29-1 and TRBJ1-2; no firm D call. V was shortened by 1 base and J by 5 bases, with 8 bases between the two germline ends. This CDR3 is 12 amino acids long. Germline loops: CDR1 SQVTM, CDR2 ANQGSEA.

This clone was found a few times. This chain connects TRBV13 to TRBJ2-6; D is perhaps TRBD1 (5 bases). Germline V gene lookup returns CDR1 PRHDT and CDR2 FYEKMQ (reference sequence). V was pared by 2 bases and J by 2 bases, with 13 bases between. The CDR3 extends over 17 amino acids. CDR3 loop: CASSLLYRRTGANVLTF. The CDR3 coding sequence is TGTGCCAGCAGCTTACTATACAGGCGCACTGGGGCCAACGTCCTGACTTTC.

J is TRBJ2-7 and V is TRBV18, with 7 nucleotides matching TRBD1. The CDR3 totals 14 residues. J gave up 0 bases and V 3 bases, and 2 bases lay outside the gene matches. Germline V lookup: CDR1 KGHSH, CDR2 LQKENI. CDR3 in amino acids: CASSPNRGSYEQYF. The CDR3 DNA sequence: TGTGCCAGCTCACCGAACAGGGGCTCCTACGAGCAGTACTTC.

With regard to this clone: The junction does not match germline at one end; this may be a read error. The gene calls are TRBV7-9 and TRBJ1-2; D possibly corresponds to TRBD1 (5 bases). The CDR3 has 11 amino acids. The V gene's germline CDR1 is SEHNR and CDR2 FQNEAQ (reference sequence). CDR3 amino acids: CGCGGNYGYTF. CDR3 DNA sequence: TGCGGTTGTGGGGGGAACTATGGCTACACCTTC.

There are a few counts of this clone. The J gene is TRBJ2-7, the V gene TRBV7-8, with D possibly TRBD1 on 6 matching bases. Germline CDR1 and CDR2: SGHVS and FQNEAQ. The CDR3 covers 14 residues. Between the trimmed V and J ends, which lost 4 bases and 5 bases, there was a span of 15 bases. The CDR3 DNA is TGTGCCAGCAGCTCCCAGACAGGTTTCGACGAGCAGTACTTC. Protein sequence: CASSSQTGFDEQYF.

In this sample, this clone turned up once. CDR3 protein: CASRRTGLSTEAFF. The CDR3 region has the DNA TGTGCCAGCAGAAGGACAGGGCTGAGCACTGAAGCTTTCTTT. This chain connects TRBV28 to TRBJ1-1; 8 positions match TRBD1. The CDR3 contains 14 residues. CDR1 and CDR2 (germline): MDHEN, SYDVKM. Trimming cost V 6 bases and J 4 bases; bases outside gene matches: 7.

CDR3 amino acids: CASSPPPTSVSSYEQYF. Here the CDR3 DNA reads TGTGCCAGCAGCCCCCCCCCGACTAGCGTGAGCTCCTACGAGCAGTACTTC. The chain recombines TRBV4-2 with TRBJ2-7; 8 bases fit TRBD2. V dropped 4 bases and J dropped 0; count of bases not matched to a gene: 11. CDR3 length: 17 amino acids. Germline V gives CDR1 LGHNA, CDR2 YNFKEQ.

This clone was found once. This chain links TRBV5-1 with TRBJ1-1, with D possibly TRBD1 on 5 matching bases. Germline lookup yields CDR1 SGHRS and CDR2 YFSETQ. Trimming stripped 4 bases from V and 4 bases from J, with 17 bases between. This CDR3 is built from 15 residues. The CDR3 spells CASSNGDGATTEAFF. CDR3 sequence (DNA): TGCGCCAGCAGCAACGGGGACGGGGCGACCACTGAAGCTTTCTTT.

To note about this clone: A much more abundant neighbour one base away suggests this may be a read error. The chain joins TRBV11-1 to TRBJ2-3; D possibly corresponds to TRBD1 (5 bases). Per the germline V gene, CDR1 is SGHAT and CDR2 is FQDESV (reference sequence). V dropped 6 bases and J dropped 0 bases, with 10 bases sitting between them. This CDR3 spans 14 amino acids. CDR3 nucleotides: TGTGCCAGCAGTTTCGACAGCAGCACAGATACGCAGTATTTT. Residues: CASSFDSSTDTQYF.

The chain carries TRBV5-6 and TRBJ2-3; the match to TRBD2 covers 12 bases. V gave up 4 bases and J gave up 2 bases; unmatched junction bases: 8. CDR1 is SGHDT and CDR2 is YYEEEE in the germline V gene. CDR3 length equals 17 residues. CDR3 bases: TGTGCCAGCAGCCCGTATCTAGCGGGAGGGACCACAGATACGCAGTATTTT. Protein sequence: CASSPYLAGGTTDTQYF. The entire variable domain, with the rest obtained from reference TRBV5-6 and TRBJ2-3, is as follows: DAGVTQSPTHLIKTRGQQVTLRCSPKSGHDTVSWYQQALGQGPQFIFQYYEEEERQRGNFPDRFSGHQFPNYSSELNVNALLLGDSALYLCASSPYLAGGTTDTQYFGPGTRLTVL.

This clone showed up just a few times. The gene calls are TRBV19 and TRBJ2-7; 10 bases are a match to TRBD1. The J segment lost 6 bases and the V segment lost 4 bases, leaving 6 bases of the junction unmatched. CDR3 length equals 14 residues. Germline CDR1 and CDR2: LNHDA and SQIVND (reference sequence). The CDR3 sequence is CASSTPGTGVEQYF. For the CDR3, the DNA is TGTGCCAGTAGTACCCCCGGGACAGGGGTCGAGCAGTACTTC.

The V and J genes are TRBV7-6 and TRBJ1-5; TRBD1 aligns across 7 bases. The CDR3 is 14 amino acids. With 5 bases clipped from V and 5 bases from J, the junction kept 6 bases outside the gene matches. Germline V lookup: CDR1 SGHVS, CDR2 FNYEAQ. CDR3 DNA: TGTGCCAGCAGCACCGGACAGGCCGATCAGCCCCAGCATTTT. It is translated as CASSTGQADQPQHF. The full variable domain, in which reference TRBV7-6 and TRBJ1-5 provide the parts outside the CDR3, is GAGVSQSPRYKVTKRGQDVALRCDPISGHVSLYWYRQALGQGPEFLTYFNYEAQQDKSGLPNDRFSAERPEGSISTLTIQRTEQRDSAMYRCASSTGQADQPQHFGDGTRLSIL.

The chain uses TRBV19 and TRBJ2-7; 7 positions match TRBD2. Germline-derived CDR1 and CDR2 are LNHDA and SQIVND (reference sequence). The CDR3 sequence is 13 residues long. V lost 5 bases, J lost 2 bases, and 3 bases stayed unmatched. DNA for the CDR3: TGTGCCAGTAGTCTGGGGGGGACCTACGAGCAGTACTTC. Encoded protein: CASSLGGTYEQYF.